This T cell receptor (beta chain) was obtained from a study of T cells expressing NK-cell markers. TCRdb processed the 5' RACE reads again and assigns one entry to each CDR3 protein, with no DNA. Recorded for this sample: 500,000 to 600,000 distinct CDR3 sequences. CDR3 length: 17 amino acids. The germline V gene encodes CDR1 SEHNR and CDR2 FQNEAQ (reference sequence). The rearrangement joins TRBV7-9 to TRBJ2-2; no DNA is available, so the TRBD2 call from TCRdb remains unchecked. Sequences were obtained from blood T cells: a sorted CD56 or NKG2C T cell subset, CD4+ or CD8+ T cells, or bulk PBMC T cells (not recorded which). The source of this sequence is a man aged 18 to 30 in good health. Here the CDR3 reads CASSDPRAGTNTGELFF.